This T cell receptor (beta chain) was sequenced for a study of T-cell reconstitution after alpha-beta-depleted transplantation in children. During its preparation, the TCRbeta library received unique molecular identifiers. TCRdb processed the PCR reads anew with MiXCR; each CDR3 protein has one entry. The profile shows around 490,000 distinct CDR3 sequences, roughly 11% of them singletons. Sequenced here: PBMCs, mostly from graft donor cells, sampled 180 days after TCRalphabeta/CD19-depleted stem cell transplant. The TCR was taken from a female patient aged 2 to 10 who had a stem cell transplant for aplastic anemia, so the T cells may come from the graft donor.

DNA for the CDR3: TGCGCCAGCAGCCAAGATCCCCGGGTAGAACTGTTTTTT. This sequence encodes CASSQDPRVELFF. This chain joins TRBV4-3 and TRBJ1-4, with unresolved D. V lost 0 bases and J lost 12, with 11 bases in between. This CDR3 region has 13 residues. Germline V gene lookup returns CDR1 LGHNA and CDR2 YSLEER.